Included here is one TCR beta chain sequence, with context. Libraries were prepared by immunoSEQ multiplex PCR; TCRdb keeps only in-frame clonotypes and omits some of them. This sample has some 700,000 clones, with 70% to 90% found just once. This specimen comes from a study of shared T cell receptors in the human thymus. Trimming took 5 bases from V and 10 from J, leaving 21 bases between them. Germline-derived CDR1 and CDR2 are SGDLS and YYNGEE. The CDR3 has 14 amino acids. These records were also assigned to another study, of human thymus T cells. This second report adds: Unrelated individuals had highly overlapping thymic repertoires, as reported in related research.

The specimen sequenced was thymocytes. The chain links TRBV9 to TRBJ1-1; D uncertain. The TCR originated in a girl in the first two years of life with a congenital heart defect. The CDR3 DNA reads as TGTGCCAGCAGTTACACCCCCACACCGGAGGGAGCTTTCTTT. As protein: CASSYTPTPEGAFF.